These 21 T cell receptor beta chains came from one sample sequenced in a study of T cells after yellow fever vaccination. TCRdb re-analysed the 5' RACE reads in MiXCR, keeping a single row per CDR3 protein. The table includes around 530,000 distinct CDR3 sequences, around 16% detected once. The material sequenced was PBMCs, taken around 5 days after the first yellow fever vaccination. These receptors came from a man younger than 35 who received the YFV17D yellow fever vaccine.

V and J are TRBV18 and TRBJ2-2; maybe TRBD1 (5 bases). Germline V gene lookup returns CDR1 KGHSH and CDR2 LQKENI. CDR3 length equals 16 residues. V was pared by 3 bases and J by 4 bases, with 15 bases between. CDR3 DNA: TGTGCCAGCTCACCTCGATCAGGGTCCGGCACCGGGGAGCTGTTTTTT. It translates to CASSPRSGSGTGELFF.

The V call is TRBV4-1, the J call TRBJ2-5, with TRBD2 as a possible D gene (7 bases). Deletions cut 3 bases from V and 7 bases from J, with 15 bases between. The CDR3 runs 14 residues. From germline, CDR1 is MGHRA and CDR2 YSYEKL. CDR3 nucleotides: TGCGCCAGCAGCCAGCCTAAGGGGGGGGCGACCCAGTACTTC. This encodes CASSQPKGGATQYF.

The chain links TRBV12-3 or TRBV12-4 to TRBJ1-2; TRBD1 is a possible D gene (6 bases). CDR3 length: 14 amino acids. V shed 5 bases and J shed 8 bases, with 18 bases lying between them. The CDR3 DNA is TGTGCCAGCAGTCCCCGGGCCGCAGGGGTAGGCTACACCTTC. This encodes CASSPRAAGVGYTF.

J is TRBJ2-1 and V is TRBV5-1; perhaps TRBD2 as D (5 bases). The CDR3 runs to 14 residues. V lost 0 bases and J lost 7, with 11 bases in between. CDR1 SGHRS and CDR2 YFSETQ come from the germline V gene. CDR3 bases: TGCGCCAGCAGCTTGGAGGACTGGCTTAATGAGCAGTTCTTC. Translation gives CASSLEDWLNEQFF. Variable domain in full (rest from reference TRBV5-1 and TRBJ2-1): KAGVTQTPRYLIKTRGQQVTLSCSPISGHRSVSWYQQTPGQGLQFLFEYFSETQRNKGNFPGRFSGRQFSNSRSEMNVSTLELGDSALYLCASSLEDWLNEQFFGPGTRLTVL.

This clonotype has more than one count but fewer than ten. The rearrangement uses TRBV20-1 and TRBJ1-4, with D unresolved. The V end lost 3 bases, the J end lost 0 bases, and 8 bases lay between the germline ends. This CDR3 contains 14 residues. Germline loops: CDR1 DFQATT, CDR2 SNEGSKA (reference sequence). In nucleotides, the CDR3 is TGCAGTGCTAGTTGGGGAGCAACTAATGAAAAACTGTTTTTT. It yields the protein CSASWGATNEKLFF.

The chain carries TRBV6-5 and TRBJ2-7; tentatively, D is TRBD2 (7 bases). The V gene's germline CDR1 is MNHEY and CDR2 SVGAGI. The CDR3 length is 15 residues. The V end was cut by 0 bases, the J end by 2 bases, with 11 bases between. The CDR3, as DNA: TGTGCCAGCAGTTACTCGAAAGGGGGGGCCTACGAGCAGTACTTC. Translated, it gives CASSYSKGGAYEQYF.

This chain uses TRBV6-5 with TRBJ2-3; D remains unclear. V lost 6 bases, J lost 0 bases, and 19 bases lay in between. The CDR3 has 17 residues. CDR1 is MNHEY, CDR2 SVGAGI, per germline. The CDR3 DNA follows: TGTGCCAGCAGATTAACCTCATCCGGCCGGAGCACAGATACGCAGTATTTT. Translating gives CASRLTSSGRSTDTQYF.

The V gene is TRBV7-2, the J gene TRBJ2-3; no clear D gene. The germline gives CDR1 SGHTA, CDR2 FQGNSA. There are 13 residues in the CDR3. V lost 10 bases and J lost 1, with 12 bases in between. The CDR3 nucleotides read TGTGCCACCTGGCTCCCGGGCACAGATACGCAGTATTTT. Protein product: CATWLPGTDTQYF. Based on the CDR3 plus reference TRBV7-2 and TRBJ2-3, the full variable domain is GAGVSQSPSNKVTEKGKDVELRCDPISGHTALYWYRQSLGQGLEFLIYFQGNSAPDKSGLPSDRFSAERTGGSVSTLTIQRTQQEDSAVYLCATWLPGTDTQYFGPGTRLTVL.

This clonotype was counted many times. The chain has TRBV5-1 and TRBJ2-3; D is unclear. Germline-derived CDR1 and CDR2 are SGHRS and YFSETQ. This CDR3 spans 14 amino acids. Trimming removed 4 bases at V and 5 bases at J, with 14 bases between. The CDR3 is CASSLPSVGDTQYF. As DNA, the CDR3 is TGCGCCAGCAGCCTCCCGTCGGTGGGAGATACGCAGTATTTT.

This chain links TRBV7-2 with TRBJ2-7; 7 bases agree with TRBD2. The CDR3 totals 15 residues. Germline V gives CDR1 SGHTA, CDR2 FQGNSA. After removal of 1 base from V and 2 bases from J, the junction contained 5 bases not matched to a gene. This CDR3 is CASSLGGGIAYEQYF. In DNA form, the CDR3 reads TGTGCCAGCAGCTTAGGGGGGGGAATTGCCTACGAGCAGTACTTC.

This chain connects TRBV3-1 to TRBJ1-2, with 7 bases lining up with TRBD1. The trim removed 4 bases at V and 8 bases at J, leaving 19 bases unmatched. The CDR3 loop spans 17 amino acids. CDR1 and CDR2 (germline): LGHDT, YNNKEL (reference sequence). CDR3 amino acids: CASSPTGQGGQSGGYTF. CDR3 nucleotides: TGTGCCAGCAGCCCCACCGGTCAGGGGGGACAGTCTGGCGGCTACACCTTC.

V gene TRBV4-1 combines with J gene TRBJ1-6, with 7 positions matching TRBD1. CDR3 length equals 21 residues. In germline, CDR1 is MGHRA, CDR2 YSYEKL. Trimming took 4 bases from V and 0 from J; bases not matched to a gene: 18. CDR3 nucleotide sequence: TGCGCCAGCAGCCCGCGTACCTTAACAGGGGATATAGCCTCCTATAATTCACCCCTCCACTTT. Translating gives CASSPRTLTGDIASYNSPLHF.

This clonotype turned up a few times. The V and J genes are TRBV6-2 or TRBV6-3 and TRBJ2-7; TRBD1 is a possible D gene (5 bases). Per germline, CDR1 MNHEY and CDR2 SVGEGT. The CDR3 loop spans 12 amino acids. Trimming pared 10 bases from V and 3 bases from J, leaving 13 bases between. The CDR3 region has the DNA TGTGCCACCGAGACAGAATACTACGAGCAGTACGTC. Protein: CATETEYYEQYV.

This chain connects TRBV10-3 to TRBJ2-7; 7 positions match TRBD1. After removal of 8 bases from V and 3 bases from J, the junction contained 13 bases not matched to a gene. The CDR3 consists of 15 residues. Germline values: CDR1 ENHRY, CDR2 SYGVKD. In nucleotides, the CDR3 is TGTGCCATCCGTAGGACAGGCCGGGCGGGCTACGAGCAGTACTTC. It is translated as CAIRRTGRAGYEQYF.

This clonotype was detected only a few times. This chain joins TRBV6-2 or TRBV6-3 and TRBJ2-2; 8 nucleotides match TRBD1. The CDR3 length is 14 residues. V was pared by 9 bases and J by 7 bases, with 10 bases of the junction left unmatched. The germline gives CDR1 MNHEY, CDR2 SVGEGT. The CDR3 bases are TGTGCCAGGAGCGGACAGGGCGGTATCGGGGAGCTGTTTTTT. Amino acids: CARSGQGGIGELFF.

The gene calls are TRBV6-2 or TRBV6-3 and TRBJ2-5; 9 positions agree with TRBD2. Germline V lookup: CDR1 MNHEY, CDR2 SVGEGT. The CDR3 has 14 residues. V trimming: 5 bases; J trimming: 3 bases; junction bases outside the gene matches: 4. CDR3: CASSDLAGKETQYF. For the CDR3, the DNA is TGTGCCAGCAGTGACCTAGCGGGGAAAGAGACCCAGTACTTC.

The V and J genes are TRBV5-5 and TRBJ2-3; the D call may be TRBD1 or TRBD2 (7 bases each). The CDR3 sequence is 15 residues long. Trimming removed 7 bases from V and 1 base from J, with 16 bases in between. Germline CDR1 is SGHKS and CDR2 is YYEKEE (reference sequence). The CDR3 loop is CASFPRGGGTDTQYF. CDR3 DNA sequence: TGTGCCAGCTTCCCCAGGGGGGGAGGCACAGATACGCAGTATTTT.

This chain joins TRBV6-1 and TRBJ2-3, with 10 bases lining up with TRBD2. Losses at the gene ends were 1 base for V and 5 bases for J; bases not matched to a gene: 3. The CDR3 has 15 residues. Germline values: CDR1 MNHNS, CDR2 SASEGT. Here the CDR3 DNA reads TGTGCCAGCAGTGAAGGGCTAGCGGGGGTAGATACGCAGTATTTT. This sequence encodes CASSEGLAGVDTQYF.

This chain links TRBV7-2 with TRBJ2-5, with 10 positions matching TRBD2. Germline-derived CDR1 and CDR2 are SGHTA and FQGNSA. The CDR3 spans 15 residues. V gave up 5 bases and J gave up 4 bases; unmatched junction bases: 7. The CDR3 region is CASSPYGLAAETQYF. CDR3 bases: TGTGCCAGCAGCCCGTACGGACTAGCGGCAGAGACCCAGTACTTC.

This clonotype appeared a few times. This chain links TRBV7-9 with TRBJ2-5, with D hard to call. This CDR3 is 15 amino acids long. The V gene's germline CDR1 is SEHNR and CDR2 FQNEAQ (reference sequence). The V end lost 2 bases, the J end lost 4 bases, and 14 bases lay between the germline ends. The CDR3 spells CASSLTTGLGETQYF. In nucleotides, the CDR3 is TGTGCCAGCAGCTTAACTACCGGGTTGGGAGAGACCCAGTACTTC. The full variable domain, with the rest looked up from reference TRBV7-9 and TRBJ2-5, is DTGVSQNPRHKITKRGQNVTFRCDPISEHNRLYWYRQTLGQGPEFLTYFQNEAQLEKSRLLSDRFSAERPKGSFSTLEIQRTEQGDSAMYLCASSLTTGLGETQYFGPGTRLLVL.

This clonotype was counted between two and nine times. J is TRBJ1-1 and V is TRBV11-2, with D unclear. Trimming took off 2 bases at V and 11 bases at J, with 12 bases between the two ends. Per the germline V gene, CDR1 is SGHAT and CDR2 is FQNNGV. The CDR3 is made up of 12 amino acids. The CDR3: CASSLSVPRAFF. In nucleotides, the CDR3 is TGTGCCAGCAGCTTATCGGTCCCACGGGCTTTCTTT.